What follows describes a single TCR beta chain. This sample was included in a study of T cell changes during pregnancy in multiple sclerosis. Repertoires were generated with immunoSEQ multiplex PCR, while TCRdb's copy carries only in-frame clones and drops some. The data hold some 99,000 clones, with just over 90% observed a single time. The CDR3 sequence is 12 residues long. Unmatched junction bases numbered 6, after V lost 6 bases and J lost 8 bases. Germline V gene lookup returns CDR1 SQVTM and CDR2 ANQGSEA. Sample: peripheral blood, taken after pregnancy. The chain combines TRBV29-1 with TRBJ1-2; 10 nucleotides align to TRBD1. The receptor was derived from a female donor in good health, enrolled as a control in a pregnancy study. CDR3 region: CSVVGTGEGYTF. The CDR3 coding sequence is TGCAGCGTCGTGGGGACAGGGGAGGGCTACACCTTC.